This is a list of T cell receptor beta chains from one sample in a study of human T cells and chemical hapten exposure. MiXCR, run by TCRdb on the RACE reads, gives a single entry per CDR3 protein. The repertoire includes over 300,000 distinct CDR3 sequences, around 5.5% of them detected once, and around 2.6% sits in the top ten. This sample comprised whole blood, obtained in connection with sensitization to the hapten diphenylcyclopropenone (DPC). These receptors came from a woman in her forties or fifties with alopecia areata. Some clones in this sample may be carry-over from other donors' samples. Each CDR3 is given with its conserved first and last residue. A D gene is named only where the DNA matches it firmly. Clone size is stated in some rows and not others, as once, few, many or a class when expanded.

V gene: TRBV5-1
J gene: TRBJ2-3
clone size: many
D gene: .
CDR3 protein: CASSSAISDTQYF
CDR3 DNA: TGCGCCAGCAGCTCGGCGATCTCAGATACGCAGTATTTT

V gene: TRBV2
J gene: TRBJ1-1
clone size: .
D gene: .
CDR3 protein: CASSGRRNEAFF
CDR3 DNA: TGTGCCAGCAGTGGCCGCAGAAATGAAGCTTTCTTT

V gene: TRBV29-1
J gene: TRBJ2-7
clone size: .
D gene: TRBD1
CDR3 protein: CSVEGTGKSYEQYF
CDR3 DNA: TGCAGCGTTGAAGGGACAGGGAAAAGCTACGAGCAGTACTTC

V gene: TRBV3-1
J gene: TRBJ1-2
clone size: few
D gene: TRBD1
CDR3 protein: CASRLRGDHGYTF
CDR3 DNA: TGTGCCAGCAGACTCAGGGGGGACCATGGCTACACCTTC

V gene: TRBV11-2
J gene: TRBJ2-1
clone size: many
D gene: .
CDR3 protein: CASSLIGASEQFF
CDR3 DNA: TGTGCCAGCAGCTTAATCGGAGCAAGTGAGCAGTTCTTC

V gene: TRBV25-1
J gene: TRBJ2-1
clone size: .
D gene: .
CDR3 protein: CASSVPGWVNEQFF
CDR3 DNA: TGTGCCAGCAGTGTGCCAGGGTGGGTCAATGAGCAGTTCTTC

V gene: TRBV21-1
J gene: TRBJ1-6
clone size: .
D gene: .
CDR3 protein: CASSKDSQGEKSDSPLHF
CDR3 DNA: TGTGCCAGCAGCAAAGATTCGCAGGGGGAGAAAAGTGATTCACCCCTCCACTTT

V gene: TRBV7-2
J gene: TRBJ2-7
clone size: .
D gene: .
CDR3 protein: CASSSNMPGEQYF
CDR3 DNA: TGTGCCAGCAGCTCTAACATGCCAGGGGAGCAGTACTTC

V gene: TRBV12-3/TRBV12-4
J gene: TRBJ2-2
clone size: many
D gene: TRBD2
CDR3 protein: CASSLLGLAKNGELFF
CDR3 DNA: TGTGCCAGCAGTTTATTAGGACTAGCTAAAAACGGGGAGCTGTTTTTT

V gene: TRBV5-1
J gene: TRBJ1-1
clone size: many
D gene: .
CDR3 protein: CASSLAGDKNTEAFF
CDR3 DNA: TGCGCCAGCAGCTTGGCCGGGGACAAGAACACTGAAGCTTTCTTT

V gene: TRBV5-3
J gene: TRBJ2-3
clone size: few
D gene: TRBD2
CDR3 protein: CARSLAGTSGRNDGSADTQYF
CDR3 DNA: TGTGCCAGAAGCTTGGCCGGGACTAGCGGGAGGAATGATGGAAGTGCAGATACGCAGTATTTT

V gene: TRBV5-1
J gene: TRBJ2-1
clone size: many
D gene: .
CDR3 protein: CASSNGGSSYNEQFF
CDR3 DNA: TGCGCCAGCAGCAACGGCGGTAGCTCCTACAATGAGCAGTTCTTC

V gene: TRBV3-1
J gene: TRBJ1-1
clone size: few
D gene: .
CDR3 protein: CASSPQGWETEAFF
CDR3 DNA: TGTGCCAGCAGCCCACAGGGATGGGAGACTGAAGCTTTCTTT

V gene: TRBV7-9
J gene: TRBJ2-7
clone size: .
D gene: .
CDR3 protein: CASSSPLTYEQYF
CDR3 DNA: TGTGCCAGCAGCTCCCCACTTACTTACGAGCAGTACTTC

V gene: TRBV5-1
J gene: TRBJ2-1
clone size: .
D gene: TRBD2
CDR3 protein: CASSDPGTSGRDEQFF
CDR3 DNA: TGCGCCAGCAGCGACCCCGGGACTAGCGGGAGGGATGAGCAGTTCTTC

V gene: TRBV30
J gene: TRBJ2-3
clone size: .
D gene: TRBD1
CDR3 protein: CAWSYRGREITDTQYF
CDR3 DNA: TGTGCCTGGAGTTACAGGGGCAGGGAGATCACAGATACGCAGTATTTT

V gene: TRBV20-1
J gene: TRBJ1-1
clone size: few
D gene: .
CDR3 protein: CSARPYQNTEAFF
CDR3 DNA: TGCAGTGCTAGACCTTATCAGAACACTGAAGCTTTCTTT

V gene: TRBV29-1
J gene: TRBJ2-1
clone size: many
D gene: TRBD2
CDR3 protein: CSATSGAESYNEQFF
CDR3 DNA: TGCAGCGCGACTAGCGGAGCAGAATCCTACAATGAGCAGTTCTTC

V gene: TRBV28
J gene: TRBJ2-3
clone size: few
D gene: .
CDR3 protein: CATSGRGTDTQYF
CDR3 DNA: TGTGCCACTTCTGGTAGAGGGACAGATACGCAGTATTTT

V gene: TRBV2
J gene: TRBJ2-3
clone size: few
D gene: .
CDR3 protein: CASSDSSTDTQYF
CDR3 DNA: TGTGCCAGCAGTGACAGCAGCACAGATACGCAGTATTTT

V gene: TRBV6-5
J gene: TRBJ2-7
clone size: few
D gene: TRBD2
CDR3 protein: CASSWASGRAGHNEQYF
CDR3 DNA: TGTGCCAGCAGTTGGGCTAGCGGGAGGGCCGGGCACAACGAGCAGTACTTC

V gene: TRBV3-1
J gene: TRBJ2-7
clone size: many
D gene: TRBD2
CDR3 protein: CASSQDRLAGDEQYF
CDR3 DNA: TGTGCCAGCAGCCAAGATCGACTAGCGGGGGACGAGCAGTACTTC

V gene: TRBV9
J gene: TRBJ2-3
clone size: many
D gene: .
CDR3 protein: CASSDISGTDTQYF
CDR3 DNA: TGTGCCAGCAGCGACATAAGCGGCACAGATACGCAGTATTTT

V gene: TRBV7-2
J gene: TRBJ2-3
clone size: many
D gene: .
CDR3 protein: CASSLNGSPSDTQYF
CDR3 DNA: TGTGCCAGCAGCTTAAACGGGAGCCCCTCAGATACGCAGTATTTT

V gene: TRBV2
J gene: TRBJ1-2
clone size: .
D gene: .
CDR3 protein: CANSELAGNYGYTF
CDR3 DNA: TGTGCCAACAGCGAGTTGGCTGGAAACTATGGCTACACCTTC

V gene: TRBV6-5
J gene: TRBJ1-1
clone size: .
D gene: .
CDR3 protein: CASLGKGEAFF
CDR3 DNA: TGTGCCAGCCTGGGGAAGGGTGAAGCTTTCTTT

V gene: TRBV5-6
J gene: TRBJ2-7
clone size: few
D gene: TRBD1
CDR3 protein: CASSRPQGSEQYF
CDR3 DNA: TGTGCCAGCAGCCGTCCACAGGGGAGCGAGCAGTACTTC

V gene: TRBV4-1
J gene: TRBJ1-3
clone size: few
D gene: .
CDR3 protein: CASSQDERTGNTIYF
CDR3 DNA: TGCGCCAGCAGCCAAGATGAGCGAACAGGAAACACCATATATTTT

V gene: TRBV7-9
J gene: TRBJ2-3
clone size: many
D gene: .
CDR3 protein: CASSLERRRGTDTQYF
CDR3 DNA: TGTGCCAGCAGCTTAGAAAGGAGGCGGGGAACAGATACGCAGTATTTT

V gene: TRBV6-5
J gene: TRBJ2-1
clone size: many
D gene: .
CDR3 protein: CASSGTRVGEQFF
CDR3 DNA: TGTGCCAGCAGTGGGACCCGGGTTGGGGAGCAGTTCTTC

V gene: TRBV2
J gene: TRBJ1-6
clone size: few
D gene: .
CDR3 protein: CASRYRDNSPLHF
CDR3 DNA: TGTGCCAGCAGGTACAGGGATAATTCACCCCTCCACTTT

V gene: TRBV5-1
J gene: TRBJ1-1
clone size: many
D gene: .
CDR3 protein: CASSPGEKNTEAFF
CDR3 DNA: TGCGCCAGCAGCCCGGGGGAGAAGAACACTGAAGCTTTCTTT

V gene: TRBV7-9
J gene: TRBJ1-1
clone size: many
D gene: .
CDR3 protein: CASSLPENTEAFF
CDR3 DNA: TGTGCCAGCAGCTTGCCCGAGAACACTGAAGCTTTCTTT

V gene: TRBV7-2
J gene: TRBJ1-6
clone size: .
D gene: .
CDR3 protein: CASSLEQTPNSPLHF
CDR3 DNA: TGTGCCAGCAGCTTAGAACAGACCCCCAATTCACCCCTCCACTTT

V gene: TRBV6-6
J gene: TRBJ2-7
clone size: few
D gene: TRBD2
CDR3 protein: CASSPNSAGGPYEQYF
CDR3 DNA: TGTGCCAGCAGTCCCAACTCAGCGGGAGGCCCCTACGAGCAGTACTTC

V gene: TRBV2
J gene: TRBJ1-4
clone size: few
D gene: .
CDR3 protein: CASSGTVATNEKLFF
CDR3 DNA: TGTGCCAGCAGTGGGACAGTTGCAACTAATGAAAAACTGTTTTTT

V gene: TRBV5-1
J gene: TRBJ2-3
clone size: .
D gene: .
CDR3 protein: CASSLGQTRDTQYF
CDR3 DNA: TGCGCCAGCAGCTTGGGGCAGACTAGAGATACGCAGTATTTT

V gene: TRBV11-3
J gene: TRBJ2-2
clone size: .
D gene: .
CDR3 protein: CASGPGVTGELFF
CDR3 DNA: TGTGCCAGCGGGCCAGGGGTGACCGGGGAGCTGTTTTTT

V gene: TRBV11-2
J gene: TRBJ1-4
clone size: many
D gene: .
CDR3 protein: CASTGQLRTNEKLFF
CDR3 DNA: TGTGCCAGCACCGGACAACTTCGAACTAATGAAAAACTGTTTTTT

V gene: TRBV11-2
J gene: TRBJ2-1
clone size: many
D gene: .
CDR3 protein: CASSPWRFDEQFF
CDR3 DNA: TGTGCCAGCAGCCCATGGAGATTCGATGAGCAGTTCTTC

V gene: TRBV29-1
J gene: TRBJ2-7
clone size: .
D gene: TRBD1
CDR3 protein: CSVSDRGGQYF
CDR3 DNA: TGCAGCGTCTCGGACAGGGGCGGACAGTACTTC

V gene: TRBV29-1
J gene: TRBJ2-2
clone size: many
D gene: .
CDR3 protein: CSVAAGWITGELFF
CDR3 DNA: TGCAGCGTTGCGGCAGGGTGGATCACCGGGGAGCTGTTTTTT

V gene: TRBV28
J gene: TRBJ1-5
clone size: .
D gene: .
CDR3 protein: CASYRDWNQPQHF
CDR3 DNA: TGTGCCAGCTACCGTGACTGGAATCAGCCCCAGCATTTT

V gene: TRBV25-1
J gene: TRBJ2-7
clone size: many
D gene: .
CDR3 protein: CASSEWEGSYEQYF
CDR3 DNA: TGTGCCAGCAGTGAATGGGAAGGGAGCTACGAGCAGTACTTC

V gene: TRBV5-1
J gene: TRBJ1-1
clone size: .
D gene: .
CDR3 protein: CASTKDRPNTEAFF
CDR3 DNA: TGCGCCAGCACCAAGGACCGACCGAACACTGAAGCTTTCTTT

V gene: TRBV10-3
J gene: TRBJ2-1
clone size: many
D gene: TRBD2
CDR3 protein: CAIKRDGLINEQFF
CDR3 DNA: TGTGCCATCAAGCGGGACGGCCTAATCAATGAGCAGTTCTTC

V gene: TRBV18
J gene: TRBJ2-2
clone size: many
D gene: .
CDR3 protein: CASSPETGELFF
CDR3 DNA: TGTGCCAGCTCACCCGAGACCGGGGAGCTGTTTTTT

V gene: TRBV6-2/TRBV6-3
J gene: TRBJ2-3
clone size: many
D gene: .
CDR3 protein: CASSYSSTGTQTDTQYF
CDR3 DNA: TGTGCCAGCAGTTACTCGAGTACGGGGACCCAAACGGATACGCAGTATTTT

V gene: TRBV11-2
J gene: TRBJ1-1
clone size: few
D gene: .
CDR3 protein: CASSLIGRTEAFF
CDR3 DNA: TGTGCCAGCAGCTTGATCGGGCGGACTGAAGCTTTCTTT

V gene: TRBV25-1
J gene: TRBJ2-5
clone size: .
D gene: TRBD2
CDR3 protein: CASSSLLAGEEETQYF
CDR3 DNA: TGTGCCAGCAGTTCATTACTAGCGGGAGAAGAGGAGACCCAGTACTTC

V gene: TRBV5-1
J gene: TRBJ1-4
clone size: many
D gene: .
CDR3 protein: CASSLDVSTNEKLFF
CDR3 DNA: TGCGCCAGCAGCTTGGACGTTTCAACTAATGAAAAACTGTTTTTT

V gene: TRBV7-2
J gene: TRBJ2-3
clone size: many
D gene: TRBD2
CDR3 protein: CASSFRLAGFTDTQYF
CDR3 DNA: TGTGCCAGCAGCTTCCGACTAGCGGGGTTCACAGATACGCAGTATTTT

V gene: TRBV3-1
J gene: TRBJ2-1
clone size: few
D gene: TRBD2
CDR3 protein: CASSQVLPGTSRDNEQFF
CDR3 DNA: TGTGCCAGCAGCCAAGTCCTGCCCGGGACTAGCAGAGACAATGAGCAGTTCTTC

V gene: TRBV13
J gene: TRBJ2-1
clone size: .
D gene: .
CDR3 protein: CAIPGGGTNFF
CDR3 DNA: TGTGCCATCCCTGGAGGCGGGACGAATTTCTTC